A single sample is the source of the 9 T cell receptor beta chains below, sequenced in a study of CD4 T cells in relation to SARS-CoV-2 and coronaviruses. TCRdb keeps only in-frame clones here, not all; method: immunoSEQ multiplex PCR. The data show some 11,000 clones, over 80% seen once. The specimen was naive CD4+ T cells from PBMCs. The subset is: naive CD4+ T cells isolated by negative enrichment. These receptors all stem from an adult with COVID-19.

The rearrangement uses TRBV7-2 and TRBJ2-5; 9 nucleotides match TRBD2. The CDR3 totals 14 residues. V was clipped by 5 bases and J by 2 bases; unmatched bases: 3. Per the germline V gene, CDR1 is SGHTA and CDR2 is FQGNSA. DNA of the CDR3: TGTGCCAGCAGCGCGGCGGGGGGGCAAGAGACCCAGTACTTC. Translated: CASSAAGGQETQYF.

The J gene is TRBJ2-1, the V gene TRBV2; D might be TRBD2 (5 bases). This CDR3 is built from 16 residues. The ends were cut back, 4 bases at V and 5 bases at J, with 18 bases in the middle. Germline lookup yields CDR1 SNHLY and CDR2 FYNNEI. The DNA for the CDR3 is TGTGCCAGCAGTGCGGGTCGGGGTAGAGGACACAATGAGCAGTTCTTC. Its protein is CASSAGRGRGHNEQFF.

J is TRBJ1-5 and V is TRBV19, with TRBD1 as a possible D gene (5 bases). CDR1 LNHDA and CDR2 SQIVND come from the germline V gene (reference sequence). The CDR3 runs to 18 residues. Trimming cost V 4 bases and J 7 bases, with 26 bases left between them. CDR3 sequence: CASSTVLGRGRDGQPQHF. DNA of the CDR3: TGTGCCAGTAGTACCGTCCTAGGGCGTGGCAGGGACGGCCAGCCCCAGCATTTT.

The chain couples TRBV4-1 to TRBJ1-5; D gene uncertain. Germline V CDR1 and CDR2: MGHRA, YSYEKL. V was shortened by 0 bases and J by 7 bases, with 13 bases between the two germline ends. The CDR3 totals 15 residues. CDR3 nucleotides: TGCGCCAGCAGCCAAGAGTTTACACTGGGGCAGCCCCAGCATTTT. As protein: CASSQEFTLGQPQHF.

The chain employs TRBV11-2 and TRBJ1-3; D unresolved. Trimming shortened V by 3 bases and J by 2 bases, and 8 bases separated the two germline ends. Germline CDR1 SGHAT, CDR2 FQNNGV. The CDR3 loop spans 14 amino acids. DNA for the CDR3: TGTGCCAGCAGCTTTTTCGGGACTGGAAACACCATATATTTT. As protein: CASSFFGTGNTIYF. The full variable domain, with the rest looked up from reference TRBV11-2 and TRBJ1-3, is EAGVAQSPRYKIIEKRQSVAFWCNPISGHATLYWYQQILGQGPKLLIQFQNNGVVDDSQLPKDRFSAERLKGVDSTLKIQPAKLEDSAVYLCASSFFGTGNTIYFGEGSWLTVV.

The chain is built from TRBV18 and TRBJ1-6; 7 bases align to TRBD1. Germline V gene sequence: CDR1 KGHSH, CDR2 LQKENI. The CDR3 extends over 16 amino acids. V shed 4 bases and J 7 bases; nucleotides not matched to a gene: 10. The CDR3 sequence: CASSRDPNRGNSPLHF. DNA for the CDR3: TGTGCCAGCTCACGGGATCCGAACAGGGGCAATTCACCCCTCCACTTT.

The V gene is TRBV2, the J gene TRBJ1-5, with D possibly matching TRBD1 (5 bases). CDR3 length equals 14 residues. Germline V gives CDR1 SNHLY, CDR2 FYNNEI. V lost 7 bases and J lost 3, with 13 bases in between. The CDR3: CASNQQGFNQPQHF. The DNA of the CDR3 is TGTGCCAGCAATCAGCAGGGTTTCAATCAGCCCCAGCATTTT.

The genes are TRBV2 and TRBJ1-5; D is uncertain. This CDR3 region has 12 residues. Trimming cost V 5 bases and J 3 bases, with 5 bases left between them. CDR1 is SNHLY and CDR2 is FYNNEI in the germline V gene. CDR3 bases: TGTGCCAGCAGTTCAGCCAATCAGCCCCAGCATTTT. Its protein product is CASSSANQPQHF.

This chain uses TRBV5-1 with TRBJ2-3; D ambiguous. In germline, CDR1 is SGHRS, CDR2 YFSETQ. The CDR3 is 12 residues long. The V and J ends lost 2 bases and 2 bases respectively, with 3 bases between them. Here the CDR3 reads CASSFNTDTQYF. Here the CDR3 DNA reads TGCGCCAGCAGCTTTAACACAGATACGCAGTATTTT.